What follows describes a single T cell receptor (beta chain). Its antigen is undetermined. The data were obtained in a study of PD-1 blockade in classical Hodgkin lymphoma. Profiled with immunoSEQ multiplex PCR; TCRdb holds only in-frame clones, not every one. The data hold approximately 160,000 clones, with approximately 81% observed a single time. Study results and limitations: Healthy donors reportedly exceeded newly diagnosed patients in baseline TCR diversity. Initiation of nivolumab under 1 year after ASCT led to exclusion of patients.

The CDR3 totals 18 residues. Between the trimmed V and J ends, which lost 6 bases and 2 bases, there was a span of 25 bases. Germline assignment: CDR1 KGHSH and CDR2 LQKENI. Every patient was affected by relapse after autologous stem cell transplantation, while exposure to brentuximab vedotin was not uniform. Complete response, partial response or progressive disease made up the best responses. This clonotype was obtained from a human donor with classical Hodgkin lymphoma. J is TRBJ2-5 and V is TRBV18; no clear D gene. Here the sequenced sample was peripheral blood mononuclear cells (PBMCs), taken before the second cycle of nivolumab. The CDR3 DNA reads TGTGCCAGCTCCCTTTTCCCAGCATCGTCCCCTGTGCAAGAGACCCAGTACTTC. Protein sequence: CASSLFPASSPVQETQYF.